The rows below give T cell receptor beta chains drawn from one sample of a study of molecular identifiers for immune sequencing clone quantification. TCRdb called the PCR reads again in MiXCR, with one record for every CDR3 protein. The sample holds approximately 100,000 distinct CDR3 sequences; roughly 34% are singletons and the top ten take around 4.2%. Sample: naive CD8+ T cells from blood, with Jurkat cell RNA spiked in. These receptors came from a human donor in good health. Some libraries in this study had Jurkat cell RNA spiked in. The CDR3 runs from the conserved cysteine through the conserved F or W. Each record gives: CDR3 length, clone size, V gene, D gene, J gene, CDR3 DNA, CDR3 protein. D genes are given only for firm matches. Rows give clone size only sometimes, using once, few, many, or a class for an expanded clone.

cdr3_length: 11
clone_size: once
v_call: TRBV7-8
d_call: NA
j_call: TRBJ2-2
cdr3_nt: TGTGCCAGCAGCTTTAACGGGGAGCTGTTTTTT
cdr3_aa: CASSFNGELFF

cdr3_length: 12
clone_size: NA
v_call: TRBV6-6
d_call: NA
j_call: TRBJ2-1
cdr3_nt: TGTGCCAGCAGTTACGGAGGGAATGAGCAGCTCTTC
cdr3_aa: CASSYGGNEQLF

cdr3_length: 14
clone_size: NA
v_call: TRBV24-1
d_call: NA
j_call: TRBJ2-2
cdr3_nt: TGTGCCACCAGTGTAGGACCGAACACCGGGGAGCTGTTTTTT
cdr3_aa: CATSVGPNTGELFF

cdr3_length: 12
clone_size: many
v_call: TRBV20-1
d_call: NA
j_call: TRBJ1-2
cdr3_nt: TGCAGTGCTTTGTCGGGATTTCGTCGCTACACCTTC
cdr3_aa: CSALSGFRRYTF

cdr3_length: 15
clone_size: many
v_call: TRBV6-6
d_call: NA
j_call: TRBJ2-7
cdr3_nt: TGTGCCAGCAGTGCCCCAACCGGGACCCTCGGCGAGCAGTACTTC
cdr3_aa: CASSAPTGTLGEQYF

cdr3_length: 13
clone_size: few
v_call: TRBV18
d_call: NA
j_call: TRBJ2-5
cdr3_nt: TGTGCCAGCTCACCTCCCGCTCAAGAGACCCAGTACTTC
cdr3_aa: CASSPPAQETQYF

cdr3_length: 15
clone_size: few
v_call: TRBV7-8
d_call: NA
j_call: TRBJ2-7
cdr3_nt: TGTGCCAGCAGCTCCACCCCCCTTCCTCTCTACGAGCAGTACTTC
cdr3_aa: CASSSTPLPLYEQYF

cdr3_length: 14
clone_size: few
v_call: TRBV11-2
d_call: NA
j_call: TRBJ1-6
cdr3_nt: TGTGCCAGCAGCTTTGGGACCTCTAATTCACCCCTCCACTTT
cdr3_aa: CASSFGTSNSPLHF

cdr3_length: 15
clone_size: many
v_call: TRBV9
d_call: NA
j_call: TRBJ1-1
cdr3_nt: TGTGCCAGCAGCGTAGCTGGGCAGACGAACACTGAAGCTTTCTTT
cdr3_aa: CASSVAGQTNTEAFF

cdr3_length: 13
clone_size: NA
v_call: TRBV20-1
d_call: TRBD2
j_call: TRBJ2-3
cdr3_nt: TGCAGTGTGGTAGCGGGAAGCACAGATACGCAGTATTTT
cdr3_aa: CSVVAGSTDTQYF

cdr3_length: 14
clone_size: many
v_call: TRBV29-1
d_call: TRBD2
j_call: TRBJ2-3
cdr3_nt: TGCAGCGTTGACCCGGGACTAGCGATTGATACGCAGTATTTT
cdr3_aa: CSVDPGLAIDTQYF

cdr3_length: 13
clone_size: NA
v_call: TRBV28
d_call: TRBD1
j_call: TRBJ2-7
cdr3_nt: TGTGCCAGCAGAGACAGGGGTGTAGACGAGCAGTACTTC
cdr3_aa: CASRDRGVDEQYF

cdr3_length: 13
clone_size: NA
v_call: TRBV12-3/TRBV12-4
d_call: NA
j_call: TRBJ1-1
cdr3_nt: TGTGCCAGCAGTTTAATCGGGAACACTGAAGCTTTCTTT
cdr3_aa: CASSLIGNTEAFF

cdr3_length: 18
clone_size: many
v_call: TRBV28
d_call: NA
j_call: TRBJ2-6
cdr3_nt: TGTGCCAGCAGTTTATCTCTGGGGTCCATCTCTGGGGCCAACGTCCTGACTTTC
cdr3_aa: CASSLSLGSISGANVLTF

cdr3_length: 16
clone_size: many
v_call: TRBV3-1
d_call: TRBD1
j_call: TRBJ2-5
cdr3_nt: TGTGCCAGCAGCCAGCAGACAGGGGAGTACCAAGAGACCCAGTACTTC
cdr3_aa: CASSQQTGEYQETQYF

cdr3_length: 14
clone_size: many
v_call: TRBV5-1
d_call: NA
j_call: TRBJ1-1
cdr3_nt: TGCGCCAGCAGCTTGGGGCAGGGGAGAACTGAAGCTTTCTTT
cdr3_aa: CASSLGQGRTEAFF

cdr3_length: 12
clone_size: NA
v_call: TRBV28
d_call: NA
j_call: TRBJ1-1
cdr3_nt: TGTGCCAGCAGTATCGGGGAGACTGAAGCATTCTTT
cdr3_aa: CASSIGETEAFF

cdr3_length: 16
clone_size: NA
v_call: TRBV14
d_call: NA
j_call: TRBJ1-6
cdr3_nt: TGTGCCAGCAGCCGAGTTTCAGCGTCCTATAATTCACCCCTCCACTTT
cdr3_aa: CASSRVSASYNSPLHF

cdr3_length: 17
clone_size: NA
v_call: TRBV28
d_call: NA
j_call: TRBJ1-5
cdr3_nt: TGTGCCAGCAGTTTGCCTGGTGGCTCATATAGCAATCAGCCCCAGCATTTT
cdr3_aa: CASSLPGGSYSNQPQHF

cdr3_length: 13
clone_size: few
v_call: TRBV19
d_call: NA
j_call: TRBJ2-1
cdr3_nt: TGTGCCAGTAGTATTACCGGGATCAATGAGCAGTTCTTC
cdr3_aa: CASSITGINEQFF

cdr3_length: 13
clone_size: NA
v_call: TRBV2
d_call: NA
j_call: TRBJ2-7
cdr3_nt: TGTGCCAGCAATGGAATAAGCTCCTACGAGCAGTACTTC
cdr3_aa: CASNGISSYEQYF

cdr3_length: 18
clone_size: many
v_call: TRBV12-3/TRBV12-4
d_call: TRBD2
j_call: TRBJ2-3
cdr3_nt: TGTGCCAGCAGTTCCGGGACTAGCGGTTCTACTAGCACAGATACGCAGTATTTT
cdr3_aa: CASSSGTSGSTSTDTQYF

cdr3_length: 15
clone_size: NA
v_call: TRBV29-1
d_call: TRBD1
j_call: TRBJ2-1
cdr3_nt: TGCAGCGTATTCGGCCGGGACAGACTCGGAAATGAGCAGTTCTTC
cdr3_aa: CSVFGRDRLGNEQFF

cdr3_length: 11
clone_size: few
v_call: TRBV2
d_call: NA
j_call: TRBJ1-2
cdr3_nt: TGTGCCAGGGGTGGAGGGCTTGGCTACACCTTC
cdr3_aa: CARGGGLGYTF

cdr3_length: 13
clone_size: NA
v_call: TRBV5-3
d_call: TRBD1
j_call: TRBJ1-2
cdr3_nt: TGTGCCAGCAGCCGGGAGGGGGCGCGAGGCTACACCTTC
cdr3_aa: CASSREGARGYTF

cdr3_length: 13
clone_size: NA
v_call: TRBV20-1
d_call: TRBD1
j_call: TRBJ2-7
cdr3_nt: TGCAGTGCTAGCGGCACAGGGGATCCCGAGCAGTACTTC
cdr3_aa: CSASGTGDPEQYF

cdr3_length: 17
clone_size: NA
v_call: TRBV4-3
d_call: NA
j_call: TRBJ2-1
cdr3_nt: TGCGCCAGCAGCCAAGAGACGAGGAGAGTGGGCTACAATGAGCAGTTCTTC
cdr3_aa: CASSQETRRVGYNEQFF

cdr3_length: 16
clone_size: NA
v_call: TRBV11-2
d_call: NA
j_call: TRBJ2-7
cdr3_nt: TGTGCCAGCAGCTTAGTAGCAGGAGGTCTTTCCCACGAGCAGTACTTC
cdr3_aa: CASSLVAGGLSHEQYF

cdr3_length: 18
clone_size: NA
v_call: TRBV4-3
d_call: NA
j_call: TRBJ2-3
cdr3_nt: TGCGCCAGCAGCCAAGATGACTTCCCGGGGACTTACACAGATACGCAGTATTTT
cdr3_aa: CASSQDDFPGTYTDTQYF

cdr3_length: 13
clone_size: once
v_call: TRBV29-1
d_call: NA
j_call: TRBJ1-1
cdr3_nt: TGCAGCGCCCTGGGAGGGCTGAGCACTGAAGCTTTCTTT
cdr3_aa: CSALGGLSTEAFF

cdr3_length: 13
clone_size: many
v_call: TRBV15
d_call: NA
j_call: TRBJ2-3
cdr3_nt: TGTGCCACCAGGGGGTTCGGGACAGATACGCAGTATTTT
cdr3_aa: CATRGFGTDTQYF

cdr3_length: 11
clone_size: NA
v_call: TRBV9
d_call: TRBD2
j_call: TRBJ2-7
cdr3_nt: TGTGCCAGCAGCCCGGGAGGTTGGCAGTACTTC
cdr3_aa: CASSPGGWQYF

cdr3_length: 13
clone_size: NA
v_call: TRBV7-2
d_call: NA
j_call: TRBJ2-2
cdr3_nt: TGTGCCAGCAGCTACGGGACCACCGGGGAGCTGTTTTTT
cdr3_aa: CASSYGTTGELFF

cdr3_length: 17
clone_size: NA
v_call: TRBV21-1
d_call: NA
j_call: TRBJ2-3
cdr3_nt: TGTGCCAGCAGCAAAGGATGGCGGGAGGGCCTAGAAGATACGCAGTATTTT
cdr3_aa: CASSKGWREGLEDTQYF

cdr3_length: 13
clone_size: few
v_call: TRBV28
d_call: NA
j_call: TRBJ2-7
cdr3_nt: TGTGCCAGCAGTTTATCGCTGATCTACGAGCAGTACTTC
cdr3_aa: CASSLSLIYEQYF